Detailed here is one T cell receptor beta chain. There is no known antigen for this receptor. Per-nucleotide qualities are absent, and no much larger clonotype sits a single base away. This sample is drawn from a study of shared clonotypes between healthy human individuals (dated by TCRdb to the early 2020s). Describing the broader study: The cohort comprised a couple of women and a few men aged 18 to 49 years. For each donor, CD4 naive and CD4 memory were each given three plates, CD8 naive was given two plates, and CD8 memory was given one plate. Blood TCR repertoires of a handful of healthy adults were deeply sequenced to estimate repertoire size and the extent of clonotype sharing between individuals. Libraries were prepared and TCR repertoires were sequenced by different laboratories using diverse techniques, in order to increase sequencing depth and limit assay-specific biases. Leukapheresis yielded between about 0.94 and 8.9 billion PBMCs per donor.

On the study overall, not on this receptor specifically: Compared with non-shared clonotypes, the clonotypes found in all four sorted-subset donors had higher generation probabilities. Pairwise subsampling indicated that sequencing depth was expected to affect the degree of clonotype sharing among donors. The small number of donors limited the genetic and exposure-history diversity represented. Sampling was limited to blood, and TCR repertoires in tissue likely differ from TCR repertoires in blood. Estimated clonotype richness was generally larger for naive than for memory subsets. Even with the large sequencing depth, rarefaction of the sorted-subset datasets indicated that sequencing was incomplete. Around 5.4% of naive CD4, approximately 3.7% of naive CD8, 2.3% of memory CD4, and around 0.4% of memory CD8 clonotypes were shared across a few donors.

The donors were healthy, HIV-negative adults with no recently reported acute infections or vaccinations. All donors were Caucasian adults living in Nashville, Tennessee, USA. Magnetic negative selection was used to enrich CD4+ T cells, after which naive cells were positively selected on CD45RA and the negative fraction became the memory subset. Blood was collected by leukapheresis, and PBMCs were isolated by Ficoll-Histopaque density gradient centrifugation and then cryopreserved in liquid nitrogen vapor phase. Analytical flow cytometry was used to check the purity and quantity of each magnetically sorted T cell population. From each sorted fraction, genomic DNA was isolated and quantified by UV absorbance on a Nanodrop 2000c. Reading the germline V gene gives CDR1 ENHRY and CDR2 SYGVKD. Cut back by 2 bases and 2 bases, the V and J ends lie 10 bases apart. From the cysteine up to the phenylalanine, the CDR3 has a length of 14 residues. Solely the CDR3 DNA is kept, with 42 bases framed from the first base.

Using the deep immunoSEQ assay, multiplex PCR amplified TCR CDR3 regions from genomic DNA. For each cell subset, the extracted genomic DNA was distributed evenly across all wells of several immunoSEQ 96-well plates, and each plate served as one replicate. Each replicate PCR for sorted subsets received about 0.2 ug genomic DNA, equal to about 30,000 T cell genomes. Purified libraries were measured with a Qubit 3.0 fluorometer, size-checked on a Bioanalyzer 2100, and measured again with the KAPA Library Quantification kit. A separate single-read 150-cycle Illumina NextSeq 550 flow cell was used to sequence each immunoSEQ 96-well plate. On the study's bioinformatics: Because the immunoSEQ output held only junctional sequences and lacked quality scores, the filtering could not match the filtering applied to full-length reads. To assign V/J genes and CDR3, sequences were annotated using PyIR, a Python wrapper for IgBLAST v1.9, with IMGT germline references. Reads were removed for weak V/J assignments (E-value above 1e-6), missing CDR3, stop codons, out-of-frame junctions, or ambiguous translated residues. V3J clonotypes were defined by identical inferred V gene, J gene, and CDR3 amino acid sequence. To compute the percentage overlap between repertoires, the number of shared unique clonotypes was divided by the size of the smaller repertoire. Three approaches were used to assess repertoire richness: RTK rarefaction, the Chao1 estimator, and Recon v2.1 estimates of unobserved clonotypes. Generation probabilities for all TCRbeta clonotypes obtained by the gDNA method from a handful of donors were computed using OLGA. TCRdb's version of the immuneACCESS table is confined to in-frame rearrangements and falls short of the full clone set. An unresolved V gene accounts for under half of the shortfall where checked; the remainder is of unknown origin. V and J calls plus clone size are reproduced from that table; the DNA served to infer D and trimming. For this sample the table gives hundreds of thousands of clones, of which around 97% were detected only once. About 0.057% of the sample goes to the ten largest clones.

This clonotype was obtained from a woman in her twenties or thirties in good health. The sequencing input was naive CD4+ T cells sorted from blood. The cell subset or site label on this specimen signifies: CD45RA+ positively selected. The V and J segments used are TRBV10-3 and TRBJ2-7; the D gene assignment is ambiguous. The CDR3 reads as follows: CAISEVHRPYEQYF. The DNA sequence is as follows: TGTGCCATCAGTGAGGTCCACAGACCCTACGAGCAGTACTTC.